What follows are 9 T cell receptor beta chains derived from one specimen sequenced in a study of T cell responses to AZD1222 COVID-19 vaccine. Method: immunoSEQ multiplex PCR; TCRdb's copy keeps in-frame clones and lacks some. Of roughly 140,000 clones in the sample, roughly nine tenths were seen once. The sequencing used peripheral blood, collected after recovery from COVID-19. The receptors come from an adult who had recovered from COVID-19.

This sequence joins TRBV3-1 (or the pseudogene TRBV3-2) and TRBJ1-1, with D unresolved. V was trimmed by 8 bases and J by 2 bases, leaving 9 bases between them. CDR3 length equals 12 residues. The germline V gene encodes CDR1 LGHDT and CDR2 YNNKEL (reference sequence). As DNA, the CDR3 is TGTGCCAGCGGACGGGGAAACACTGAAGCTTTCTTT. It encodes CASGRGNTEAFF.

This sequence joins TRBV2 and TRBJ1-2, with a possible D match to TRBD1 (5 bases). V shed 2 bases and J shed 4 bases, with 14 bases lying between them. Germline V gene lookup returns CDR1 SNHLY and CDR2 FYNNEI. CDR3 size: 15 residues. The CDR3 DNA reads TGTGCCAGCAGTGAATCATCGGGGCAAATCTATGGCTACACCTTC. It yields the protein CASSESSGQIYGYTF.

The chain carries TRBV11-2 and TRBJ2-5; D is perhaps TRBD2 (5 bases). The V end was cut by 5 bases, the J end by 2 bases, with 18 bases between. From germline, CDR1 is SGHAT and CDR2 FQNNGV. CDR3 length: 16 residues. The DNA for the CDR3 is TGTGCCAGCAGCCCTTCCCCGGGGAGAAGGCAAGAGACCCAGTACTTC. Encoded protein: CASSPSPGRRQETQYF.

The CDR3 coding sequence is TGTGCCAGCAGTCCTTTGGACAGGGATTCCTATGGCTACACCTTC. Translation gives CASSPLDRDSYGYTF. The chain joins TRBV6-5 to TRBJ1-2; TRBD1 agrees at 8 bases. V trimming: 5 bases; J trimming: 4 bases; junction bases outside the gene matches: 9. The germline V gene encodes CDR1 MNHEY and CDR2 SVGAGI. The CDR3 spans 15 residues.

The J gene is TRBJ1-4, the V gene TRBV19, with no clear D. V lost 2 bases and J lost 5, with 6 bases in between. Germline assignment: CDR1 LNHDA and CDR2 SQIVND (reference sequence). This CDR3 contains 13 residues. DNA of the CDR3: TGTGCCAGTAGTATAACCTGGAATGAAAAACTGTTTTTT. Encoded protein: CASSITWNEKLFF.

The chain uses TRBV4-2 and TRBJ1-1; no firm D call. Germline CDR1 is LGHNA and CDR2 is YNFKEQ. V was cut by 0 bases and J by 6 bases, with 14 bases left in between. CDR3 length: 15 amino acids. CDR3 sequence reads: CASSQEGSAGAEAFF. The CDR3 DNA follows: TGTGCCAGCAGCCAAGAAGGGTCCGCAGGAGCTGAAGCTTTCTTT.

The chain is built from TRBV7-2 and TRBJ1-2; a possible D gene is TRBD1 (5 bases). The CDR3 has 13 amino acids. Germline V lookup: CDR1 SGHTA, CDR2 FQGNSA. With 4 bases removed from V and 6 bases from J, the gap between germline ends came to 12 bases. This CDR3 reads CASSSQKGHGYTF. As DNA, the CDR3 is TGTGCCAGCAGCTCTCAAAAGGGGCATGGCTACACCTTC.

The chain recombines TRBV9 with TRBJ2-5; D possibly uses TRBD1 or TRBD2 (5 bases each). Trimming left V 4 bases short and J 7 bases short, with 17 bases between. The CDR3 covers 14 residues. Germline CDR1 is SGDLS and CDR2 is YYNGEE. The CDR3 spells CASSPGTTGGTQYF. CDR3 nucleotide sequence: TGTGCCAGCAGCCCCGGGACCACCGGCGGGACCCAGTACTTC.

V usage is TRBV5-1 and J usage is TRBJ1-4, with a possible D match to TRBD1 (5 bases). V was trimmed by 5 bases and J by 2 bases, leaving 7 bases between them. Germline loops: CDR1 SGHRS, CDR2 YFSETQ. This CDR3 is 13 amino acids long. The CDR3 loop is CASRQATNEKLFF. The CDR3 coding sequence is TGCGCCAGCAGACAGGCGACTAATGAAAAACTGTTTTTT.